Listed below are T cell receptor beta chains from one sample, sequenced in a study of Tregs in tolerant kidney transplant recipients. TCRdb's copy holds only in-frame clones and misses some; the assay was immunoSEQ multiplex PCR. This table has 54,000 or so clones, roughly nine tenths appearing once. The sequences come from CD8+ T cells from blood (PBMCs), collected 24 months after the transplant. Receptors originate from a human patient who received a combined kidney and bone marrow transplant. Some T cells may be provided by the graft donor. Each CDR3 is given with its conserved first and last residue. A D gene is named only where the DNA matches it firmly. The size field is filled for only some rows; it gives once, few, many or a size class.

j_call: TRBJ2-7; clone_size: .; v_call: TRBV5-5; d_call: .; cdr3_nt: TGTGCCAGCAGCTGGGCCCAGGGGTCCTACGAGCAGTACTTC; cdr3_aa: CASSWAQGSYEQYF
j_call: TRBJ1-2; clone_size: .; v_call: TRBV7-9; d_call: .; cdr3_nt: TGTGCCAGCAGCTTCGGCTATGGCTACACCTTC; cdr3_aa: CASSFGYGYTF
j_call: TRBJ2-3; clone_size: .; v_call: TRBV7-6; d_call: .; cdr3_nt: TGTGCCAGCAGCTTAGGGAACCCCACAGAGACAGATACGCAGTATTTT; cdr3_aa: CASSLGNPTETDTQYF
j_call: TRBJ1-6; clone_size: .; v_call: TRBV6-5; d_call: .; cdr3_nt: TGTGCCAGCAGTTACGGGGGCATCTCACCCCTCCACTTT; cdr3_aa: CASSYGGISPLHF
j_call: TRBJ2-3; clone_size: .; v_call: TRBV4-3; d_call: .; cdr3_nt: TGCGCCAGCAGCCCCCTAGGAACCGACACAGATACGCAGTATTTT; cdr3_aa: CASSPLGTDTDTQYF
j_call: TRBJ2-3; clone_size: .; v_call: TRBV5-1; d_call: TRBD2; cdr3_nt: TGCGCCAGCAGCCCCGGACTAGCGGGGCACACAGATACGCAGTATTTT; cdr3_aa: CASSPGLAGHTDTQYF
j_call: TRBJ2-7; clone_size: .; v_call: TRBV19; d_call: TRBD2; cdr3_nt: TGTGCCAGTAGTATTGGACTAGCGGCTACCTACGAGCAGTACTTC; cdr3_aa: CASSIGLAATYEQYF
j_call: TRBJ2-7; clone_size: .; v_call: TRBV7-9; d_call: .; cdr3_nt: TGTGCCAGCAGCTCCCCCGGTAGAGGGGGAGACGAGCAGTACTTC; cdr3_aa: CASSSPGRGGDEQYF
j_call: TRBJ2-7; clone_size: .; v_call: TRBV13; d_call: TRBD2; cdr3_nt: TGTGCCATCCGAAAGAAGACTAGCGTGTCCTACGAGCAGTACTTC; cdr3_aa: CAIRKKTSVSYEQYF
j_call: TRBJ1-2; clone_size: .; v_call: TRBV11-3; d_call: TRBD1; cdr3_nt: TGTGCCAGCAGCTTGACGAGCGCCTTCCAGGGGGGCTATGGCTACACCTTC; cdr3_aa: CASSLTSAFQGGYGYTF
j_call: TRBJ2-2; clone_size: .; v_call: TRBV27; d_call: TRBD2; cdr3_nt: TGTGCCAGCAGTTTCAGACTAGCCTCGGGCACCGGGGAGCTGTTTTTT; cdr3_aa: CASSFRLASGTGELFF
j_call: TRBJ2-7; clone_size: .; v_call: TRBV5-1; d_call: TRBD1; cdr3_nt: TGCGCCAGCAGCTCGACAGGGGACGAGCAGTACTTC; cdr3_aa: CASSSTGDEQYF
j_call: TRBJ2-1; clone_size: .; v_call: TRBV4-3; d_call: TRBD2; cdr3_nt: TGCGCCAGCAGCCCGCGACTAGCGGGGGGGCTTTACAATGAGCAGTTCTTC; cdr3_aa: CASSPRLAGGLYNEQFF
j_call: TRBJ1-2; clone_size: .; v_call: TRBV5-1; d_call: .; cdr3_nt: TGCGCCAGCACCGACGGAGTCTATGGCTACACCTTC; cdr3_aa: CASTDGVYGYTF
j_call: TRBJ2-7; clone_size: .; v_call: TRBV5-4; d_call: TRBD1; cdr3_nt: TGTGCCAGCAGTTCCGGGACAGCCTACGAGCAGTACTTC; cdr3_aa: CASSSGTAYEQYF
j_call: TRBJ2-7; clone_size: .; v_call: TRBV4-3; d_call: .; cdr3_nt: TGCGCCAGCAGCCAAGCATCGGGGTTGTCCTACGAGCAGTACTTC; cdr3_aa: CASSQASGLSYEQYF
j_call: TRBJ2-1; clone_size: .; v_call: TRBV19; d_call: TRBD2; cdr3_nt: TGTGCCAGTAGTATAAGCGGGGGGGCCTTCTATGAGCAGTTCTTC; cdr3_aa: CASSISGGAFYEQFF
j_call: TRBJ2-3; clone_size: once; v_call: TRBV5-1; d_call: .; cdr3_nt: TGCGCCAGCAGCTTCGAAGGAGGGCGGACAGATACGCAGTATTTT; cdr3_aa: CASSFEGGRTDTQYF
j_call: TRBJ2-1; clone_size: .; v_call: TRBV7-6; d_call: TRBD1; cdr3_nt: TGTGCCAGCAGCCAGTGGACAGGGGGGGATGAGCAGTTCTTC; cdr3_aa: CASSQWTGGDEQFF
j_call: TRBJ2-4; clone_size: .; v_call: TRBV10-1; d_call: TRBD1; cdr3_nt: TGCGCCGTAAACCCAGGGGGCACAGTATTAGCCAAAAACATTCAGTACTTC; cdr3_aa: CAVNPGGTVLAKNIQYF
j_call: TRBJ1-5; clone_size: .; v_call: TRBV4-3; d_call: .; cdr3_nt: TGCGCCAGCAGCCAAGTACAGGGTTTTCAGCCCCAGCATTTT; cdr3_aa: CASSQVQGFQPQHF
j_call: TRBJ2-2; clone_size: once; v_call: TRBV6-1; d_call: .; cdr3_nt: TGTGCCAGCAGTGAATTACAAGAGGAGCTGTTTTTT; cdr3_aa: CASSELQEELFF
j_call: TRBJ2-7; clone_size: .; v_call: TRBV4-1; d_call: .; cdr3_nt: TGCGCCAGCAGCCACGGAGGGGCCTACGAGCAGTACTTC; cdr3_aa: CASSHGGAYEQYF
j_call: TRBJ2-7; clone_size: once; v_call: TRBV6-5; d_call: .; cdr3_nt: TGTGCCAGCAGTTTTTCTTCAGGGTTCCTCTCCTACGAGCAGTACTTC; cdr3_aa: CASSFSSGFLSYEQYF
j_call: TRBJ1-1; clone_size: .; v_call: TRBV4-2; d_call: .; cdr3_nt: TGTGCCAGCAGCCAGACAGCAGGAGTGAACACTGAAGCTTTCTTT; cdr3_aa: CASSQTAGVNTEAFF
j_call: TRBJ2-7; clone_size: .; v_call: TRBV7-9; d_call: .; cdr3_nt: TGTGCCAGCAGCTTGTCAGCAAGGAGCTCCTACGAGCAGTACTTC; cdr3_aa: CASSLSARSSYEQYF
j_call: TRBJ2-5; clone_size: .; v_call: TRBV2; d_call: TRBD1; cdr3_nt: TGTGCCAGCACCACAGGACAGGGGGTCAGCGAGACCCAGTACTTC; cdr3_aa: CASTTGQGVSETQYF
j_call: TRBJ1-1; clone_size: .; v_call: TRBV19; d_call: .; cdr3_nt: TGTGCCGGTAGCCTTTCGACAGCTTATATGAACACTGAAGCTTTCTTT; cdr3_aa: CAGSLSTAYMNTEAFF
j_call: TRBJ2-7; clone_size: .; v_call: TRBV30; d_call: TRBD1; cdr3_nt: TGTGCCTGGGGACAGGGGCTCGACGAGCAGTACTTC; cdr3_aa: CAWGQGLDEQYF
j_call: TRBJ1-1; clone_size: .; v_call: TRBV27; d_call: .; cdr3_nt: TGTGCCAGCAGTCCGCCCGGGGAGCACACTGAAGCTTTCTTT; cdr3_aa: CASSPPGEHTEAFF
j_call: TRBJ1-6; clone_size: .; v_call: TRBV28; d_call: TRBD1; cdr3_nt: TGTGCCAGCGATCGGGACAGCTCCTATAATTCCCCCCTCCACTTT; cdr3_aa: CASDRDSSYNSPLHF
j_call: TRBJ1-2; clone_size: .; v_call: TRBV9; d_call: TRBD1; cdr3_nt: TGTGCCAGCAGCGTACTTCCGGGACAGGATAACTATGGCTACACCTTC; cdr3_aa: CASSVLPGQDNYGYTF
j_call: TRBJ2-7; clone_size: .; v_call: TRBV2; d_call: .; cdr3_nt: TGTGCCAGCAGTGATTACCCCGTCGGGGCCTACGAGCAGTACTTC; cdr3_aa: CASSDYPVGAYEQYF
j_call: TRBJ2-7; clone_size: .; v_call: TRBV5-8; d_call: .; cdr3_nt: TGTGCCAGCAGCTTGTCTCGGGGGACCTCCTACGAGCAGTACTTC; cdr3_aa: CASSLSRGTSYEQYF
j_call: TRBJ2-5; clone_size: medium-sized; v_call: TRBV27; d_call: TRBD2; cdr3_nt: TGTGCCAGCAGTTTAGGTCTAGCGGGAGGGATTGGCCCAAAAGAGACCCAGTACTTC; cdr3_aa: CASSLGLAGGIGPKETQYF
j_call: TRBJ2-7; clone_size: .; v_call: TRBV25-1; d_call: .; cdr3_nt: TGTGCCAGCAGTAACAGTGGTGGGTTTTACGAGCAGTACTTC; cdr3_aa: CASSNSGGFYEQYF
j_call: TRBJ2-3; clone_size: few; v_call: TRBV7-3; d_call: TRBD2; cdr3_nt: TGTGCCAGCGCTCGATTAGCGGGGTACACAGATACGCAGTATTTT; cdr3_aa: CASARLAGYTDTQYF
j_call: TRBJ2-1; clone_size: .; v_call: TRBV9; d_call: TRBD2; cdr3_nt: TGTGCCAGCAGCACTCAACTAGCGGGGTCCTACAATGAGCAGTTCTTC; cdr3_aa: CASSTQLAGSYNEQFF
j_call: TRBJ1-1; clone_size: .; v_call: TRBV6-5; d_call: TRBD1; cdr3_nt: TGTGCCAGCAGTTCACAGGGGACAGGGTTGAGTACTGAAGCTTTCTTT; cdr3_aa: CASSSQGTGLSTEAFF
j_call: TRBJ2-2; clone_size: once; v_call: TRBV7-4; d_call: .; cdr3_nt: TGTGCCAGCAGCTTGAGGGAGAGAACGAACACCGGGGAGCTGTTTTTT; cdr3_aa: CASSLRERTNTGELFF
j_call: TRBJ2-1; clone_size: .; v_call: TRBV4-1; d_call: .; cdr3_nt: TGCGCCAGCAGCCACCAAGGGATGGGAGCGAATGAGCAGTTCTTC; cdr3_aa: CASSHQGMGANEQFF
j_call: TRBJ2-5; clone_size: .; v_call: TRBV7-8; d_call: TRBD1; cdr3_nt: TGTGCCAGCAGCTCTATTACGGGACAGGGAAGAGAGACCCAGTACTTC; cdr3_aa: CASSSITGQGRETQYF
j_call: TRBJ2-1; clone_size: .; v_call: TRBV27; d_call: TRBD1; cdr3_nt: TGTGCCAGCAGTCCTGGGACAGCAAGAAACAATGAGCAGTTCTTC; cdr3_aa: CASSPGTARNNEQFF
j_call: TRBJ2-1; clone_size: .; v_call: TRBV7-8; d_call: TRBD1; cdr3_nt: TGTGCCAGCAGTCCGCCAGGGGGTTACTACAATGAGCAGCTCTTC; cdr3_aa: CASSPPGGYYNEQLF
j_call: TRBJ2-2; clone_size: .; v_call: TRBV7-2; d_call: .; cdr3_nt: TGTGCCAGCAGCTTAGAACTAGGAACCGGGGAGCTGTTTTTT; cdr3_aa: CASSLELGTGELFF
j_call: TRBJ1-2; clone_size: .; v_call: TRBV19; d_call: TRBD1; cdr3_nt: TGTGCCAGTAGTGTCGGACAGGGCCGAGGCTACACCTTC; cdr3_aa: CASSVGQGRGYTF
j_call: TRBJ2-7; clone_size: .; v_call: TRBV6-1; d_call: .; cdr3_nt: TGTGCCAGCAAGGAGGCCCTCGTCGAGCAGTACTTC; cdr3_aa: CASKEALVEQYF
j_call: TRBJ2-3; clone_size: .; v_call: TRBV1; d_call: .; cdr3_nt: TGCACCAGCACCTTAGCGGGGGGGTCAGATACGCAGTATTTT; cdr3_aa: CTSTLAGGSDTQYF
j_call: TRBJ2-6; clone_size: .; v_call: TRBV21-1; d_call: .; cdr3_nt: TGTGCCAGCAGATCTCAGTTACTACAACAAAGTCGGGCCAACGTCCTGACTTTC; cdr3_aa: CASRSQLLQQSRANVLTF
j_call: TRBJ1-5; clone_size: once; v_call: TRBV30; d_call: TRBD1; cdr3_nt: TGTGCCGCGGACAGGGGAGGAAATCAGCCCCAGCATTTT; cdr3_aa: CAADRGGNQPQHF
j_call: TRBJ2-2; clone_size: once; v_call: TRBV4-3; d_call: TRBD1; cdr3_nt: TGCGCCAGCAGCCAAGATACAGTCGCAGGGGGCGAGGCCGGGGAGCTGTTTTTT; cdr3_aa: CASSQDTVAGGEAGELFF
j_call: TRBJ1-2; clone_size: .; v_call: TRBV9; d_call: TRBD1; cdr3_nt: TGTGCCAGCAGCCGACCGGGACAGTTGTATGGCTACACCTTC; cdr3_aa: CASSRPGQLYGYTF
j_call: TRBJ2-2; clone_size: .; v_call: TRBV5-1; d_call: .; cdr3_nt: TGCGCCAGCAGCCCTAACACCGGGGAGCTGTTTTTT; cdr3_aa: CASSPNTGELFF
j_call: TRBJ2-1; clone_size: .; v_call: TRBV9; d_call: .; cdr3_nt: TGTGCCAGCAGCGCGTATTGGGGGGCCTACAATGAGCAGTTCTTC; cdr3_aa: CASSAYWGAYNEQFF
j_call: TRBJ1-1; clone_size: .; v_call: TRBV11-2; d_call: TRBD1; cdr3_nt: TGTGCCAGCAGCCCCCTCTCAGGGGGCAACACTGAAGCTTTCTTT; cdr3_aa: CASSPLSGGNTEAFF